The 28 T cell receptor beta chains in this list originate from one sample, sequenced in a study of ipilimumab plus nivolumab after autologous stem cell transplantation. The table came from immunoSEQ multiplex PCR; TCRdb's copy has only in-frame clones and leaves some out. The data contain 10,000 to 15,000 clones, about 70% of them singletons. The sample in question was PBMCs, obtained in a trial of ipilimumab plus nivolumab as post-transplant consolidation. The receptors were gathered from a male donor with multiple myeloma.

The rearrangement joins TRBV11-3 to TRBJ1-1; a possible D gene is TRBD1 (5 bases). The CDR3 extends over 13 amino acids. Germline lookup yields CDR1 SGHNT and CDR2 YENEEA. V was pared by 0 bases and J by 5 bases, with 7 bases between. As DNA, the CDR3 is TGTGCCAGCAGCTTAGAGGGGGAGACTGAAGCTTTCTTT. It yields the protein CASSLEGETEAFF.

This rearrangement joins TRBV7-3 to TRBJ2-1; 8 nucleotides agree with TRBD2. This CDR3 contains 15 residues. Germline V gives CDR1 SGHTA, CDR2 FQGTGA. Germline trimming cut 1 base from V and 8 bases from J; bases unmatched to any gene: 7. CDR3 nucleotide sequence: TGTGCCAGCAGCTTAAATTCGGGGGGGATCGATGAGCAGTTCTTC. Residues: CASSLNSGGIDEQFF. The entire variable domain, with the rest obtained from reference TRBV7-3 and TRBJ2-1, is as follows: GAGVSQTPSNKVTEKGKYVELRCDPISGHTALYWYRQSLGQGPEFLIYFQGTGAADDSGLPNDRFFAVRPEGSVSTLKIQRTERGDSAVYLCASSLNSGGIDEQFFGPGTRLTVL.

The chain employs TRBV7-6 and TRBJ2-7, with D perhaps matching TRBD1 (5 bases). There are 14 residues in the CDR3. Trimming took 5 bases from V and 3 from J, leaving 14 bases between them. Per germline, CDR1 SGHVS and CDR2 FNYEAQ. This CDR3 is CASSPYQGGYEQYF. CDR3 DNA sequence: TGTGCCAGCAGCCCCTATCAGGGTGGCTACGAGCAGTACTTC.

The CDR3 here is CASSQGWDSTYNEQFF. The CDR3 region has the DNA TGCGCCAGCAGCCAAGGGTGGGACAGTACCTACAATGAGCAGTTCTTC. The V call is TRBV4-1, the J call TRBJ2-1, with 7 bases fitting TRBD1. The CDR3 runs 16 residues. CDR1 is MGHRA and CDR2 is YSYEKL in the germline V gene. V shed 1 base and J 2 bases; nucleotides not matched to a gene: 5.

This clone came up a few times. The chain recombines TRBV7-2 with TRBJ2-7; D is unclear. Germline V gives CDR1 SGHTA, CDR2 FQGNSA. CDR3 length: 15 amino acids. V lost 4 bases, J lost 0 bases, and 13 bases lay in between. CDR3 loop: CASSSPGMASYEQYF. The CDR3, as DNA: TGTGCCAGCAGCTCGCCCGGTATGGCCTCCTACGAGCAGTACTTC. Full variable domain (outside the CDR3, taken from reference TRBV7-2 and TRBJ2-7): GAGVSQSPSNKVTEKGKDVELRCDPISGHTALYWYRQSLGQGLEFLIYFQGNSAPDKSGLPSDRFSAERTGGSVSTLTIQRTQQEDSAVYLCASSSPGMASYEQYFGPGTRLTVT.

The chain uses TRBV7-3 and TRBJ2-3; a possible D gene is TRBD1 (6 bases). The CDR3 sequence is 17 residues long. Trimming pared 0 bases from V and 1 base from J, leaving 14 bases between. The germline CDR1 and CDR2 sequences are SGHTA and FQGTGA. CDR3 residues: CASSLTSRGIGTDTQYF. The DNA of the CDR3 is TGTGCCAGCAGCTTAACGTCCAGGGGAATTGGCACAGATACGCAGTATTTT. The complete variable domain, with remaining parts taken from reference TRBV7-3 and TRBJ2-3, reads GAGVSQTPSNKVTEKGKYVELRCDPISGHTALYWYRQSLGQGPEFLIYFQGTGAADDSGLPNDRFFAVRPEGSVSTLKIQRTERGDSAVYLCASSLTSRGIGTDTQYFGPGTRLTVL.

CDR3 DNA sequence: TGTGCCAGCAGCTTAGAGCAGGGGGCGGATGAAAAACTGTTTTTT. Translated: CASSLEQGADEKLFF. This chain links TRBV7-2 with TRBJ1-4, with 8 bases that match TRBD1. Trimming removed 1 base from V and 6 bases from J; junction bases left unmatched: 4. The CDR3 extends over 15 amino acids. Germline-derived CDR1 and CDR2 are SGHTA and FQGNSA.

As DNA, the CDR3 is TGTGCCAGCAGTCCCGTCACAGATACGCAGTATTTT. Amino acids: CASSPVTDTQYF. This sequence joins TRBV28 and TRBJ2-3; the D is unclear. V shed 5 bases and J shed 2 bases, with 5 bases lying between them. Germline CDR1 is MDHEN and CDR2 is SYDVKM. This CDR3 is built from 12 residues.

The chain carries TRBV4-1 and TRBJ1-4, with D possibly matching TRBD1 (5 bases). The CDR3 contains 15 residues. Between the trimmed V and J ends, which lost 4 bases and 12 bases, there was a span of 21 bases. CDR1 MGHRA and CDR2 YSYEKL come from the germline V gene. This chain's CDR3 is CASSLNLVGGMELFF. The CDR3 DNA sequence: TGCGCCAGCAGCCTCAATTTGGTTGGGGGAATGGAACTGTTTTTT.

About this clone: Germline and junction disagree at one end, which may indicate a read error. The V gene is TRBV5-8, the J gene TRBJ2-7; D unclear. The germline V gene encodes CDR1 SGHTS and CDR2 YDEGEE. The CDR3 contains 12 residues. The chain's CDR3 is CARSWAFYEQYF. The CDR3 DNA follows: TGTGCCAGAAGCTGGGCCTTCTACGAGCAGTACTTC.

The chain uses TRBV18 and TRBJ2-7; D remains unclear. CDR3 length equals 12 residues. Germline V gives CDR1 KGHSH, CDR2 LQKENI. The V and J ends lost 3 bases and 7 bases respectively, with 10 bases between them. CDR3 nucleotides: TGTGCCAGCTCACCTCCGGACGGAGAGCAGTACTTC. Translation: CASSPPDGEQYF. The full variable domain, completed using reference TRBV18 and TRBJ2-7, is NAGVMQNPRHLVRRRGQEARLRCSPMKGHSHVYWYRQLPEEGLKFMVYLQKENIIDESGMPKERFSAEFPKEGPSILRIQQVVRGDSAAYFCASSPPDGEQYFGPGTRLTVT.

The gene calls are TRBV7-6 and TRBJ2-7; tentative D call: TRBD1 (5 bases). Germline values: CDR1 SGHVS, CDR2 FNYEAQ. CDR3 length: 12 residues. V was trimmed by 0 bases and J by 5 bases, leaving 5 bases between them. CDR3 coding DNA: TGTGCCAGCAGCTTAGCAGGGGACGAGCAGTACTTC. Amino acids: CASSLAGDEQYF. Filled out from reference TRBV7-6 and TRBJ2-7, the complete variable domain reads GAGVSQSPRYKVTKRGQDVALRCDPISGHVSLYWYRQALGQGPEFLTYFNYEAQQDKSGLPNDRFSAERPEGSISTLTIQRTEQRDSAMYRCASSLAGDEQYFGPGTRLTVT.

The table lists this clone with a few counts. The chain is built from TRBV29-1 and TRBJ2-5; D perhaps matches TRBD2 (6 bases). Per germline, CDR1 SQVTM and CDR2 ANQGSEA. Trimming left V 4 bases short and J 1 base short, with 7 bases between. CDR3 length: 12 amino acids. The DNA of the CDR3 is TGCAGCGTTGGGGGGGTCCAAGAGACCCAGTACTTC. Residues: CSVGGVQETQYF.

This sequence joins TRBV14 and TRBJ1-2, with 7 bases lining up with TRBD1. The V gene's germline CDR1 is SGHDN and CDR2 FVKESK. V was clipped by 1 base and J by 1 base; unmatched bases: 0. The CDR3 contains 14 residues. The CDR3 DNA sequence: TGTGCCAGCAGCCAAGCAGGGGGTAACTATGGCTACACCTTC. It is translated as CASSQAGGNYGYTF.

The chain recombines TRBV2 with TRBJ2-7; weak D call: TRBD2 (7 bases). CDR1 and CDR2 (germline): SNHLY, FYNNEI. V dropped 6 bases and J dropped 7 bases, with 19 bases sitting between them. The CDR3 has 14 amino acids. The CDR3 nucleotides read TGTGCCAGCAGCACTAGGGGGGGAGGTCGAGAGCAGTACTTC. The encoded protein is CASSTRGGGREQYF. The whole variable domain, filled in from reference TRBV2 and TRBJ2-7, reads EPEVTQTPSHQVTQMGQEVILRCVPISNHLYFYWYRQILGQKVEFLVSFYNNEISEKSEIFDDQFSVERPDGSNFTLKIRSTKLEDSAMYFCASSTRGGGREQYFGPGTRLTVT.

This rearrangement joins TRBV20-1 to TRBJ1-2; D gene ambiguous. Looked up from germline, CDR1 is DFQATT and CDR2 is SNEGSKA (reference sequence). The CDR3 consists of 10 residues. Trimming left V 5 bases short and J 8 bases short, with 9 bases between. The CDR3 region is CSAGSGGYTF. The CDR3 nucleotides are TGCAGTGCTGGATCGGGGGGCTACACCTTC.

This clone was counted once. The chain is built from TRBV18 and TRBJ2-5, with 13 bases that match TRBD2. The length of the CDR3 is 15 residues. From germline, CDR1 is KGHSH and CDR2 LQKENI. The V and J ends lost 5 bases and 4 bases, in that order; junction bases with no gene match: 4. In DNA form, the CDR3 reads TGTGCCAGCTCAAGGACTAGCGGGGGCATAGAGACCCAGTACTTC. The encoded protein is CASSRTSGGIETQYF.

This chain uses TRBV29-1 with TRBJ1-2, with D possibly TRBD1 on 5 matching bases. Germline CDR1 reads SQVTM; CDR2 reads ANQGSEA. The V end was cut by 7 bases, the J end by 2 bases, with 17 bases between. The length of the CDR3 is 14 residues. The CDR3 is CSAWGQGTNYGYTF. Here the CDR3 DNA reads TGCAGCGCCTGGGGTCAGGGTACGAACTATGGCTACACCTTC.

The chain is built from TRBV5-5 and TRBJ1-2; 7 bases fit TRBD1. The germline V gene has CDR1 SGHKS and CDR2 YYEKEE (reference sequence). The CDR3 has 15 residues. Trimming removed 0 bases from V and 4 bases from J; junction bases left unmatched: 6. The DNA for the CDR3 is TGTGCCAGCAGCTTGGGCCCGGGACAGAGCTATGGCTACACCTTC. It codes for CASSLGPGQSYGYTF. Complete variable domain (other parts from reference TRBV5-5 and TRBJ1-2): DAGVTQSPTHLIKTRGQQVTLRCSPISGHKSVSWYQQVLGQGPQFIFQYYEKEERGRGNFPDRFSARQFPNYSSELNVNALLLGDSALYLCASSLGPGQSYGYTFGSGTRLTVV.

This chain joins TRBV2 and TRBJ1-5; D may be TRBD1 (5 bases). V gave up 7 bases and J gave up 9 bases, with 16 bases separating them. This CDR3 is built from 13 residues. Germline CDR1 SNHLY, CDR2 FYNNEI. The CDR3 bases are TGTGCCAGCACGGGTCAGGGAAGGGCGCCCCAGCATTTT. Encoded protein: CASTGQGRAPQHF.

There are a few counts of this clone. The chain combines TRBV19 with TRBJ1-4; TRBD1 aligns across 7 bases. Germline CDR1 reads LNHDA; CDR2 reads SQIVND (reference sequence). V gave up 6 bases and J gave up 6 bases; unmatched junction bases: 10. The CDR3 is 15 residues long. The CDR3 nucleotides read TGTGCCAGTAGGCACAGGGGTCTAAGCGATGAAAAACTGTTTTTT. Protein sequence: CASRHRGLSDEKLFF.

The genes are TRBV4-1 and TRBJ1-1, with 7 bases matching TRBD1. CDR1 is MGHRA and CDR2 is YSYEKL in the germline V gene. J gave up 3 bases and V 3 bases, and 7 bases lay outside the gene matches. The length of the CDR3 is 15 residues. The CDR3 spells CASSQRDSLDTEAFF. CDR3 sequence (DNA): TGCGCCAGCAGCCAGAGGGACAGCTTGGACACTGAAGCTTTCTTT.

The V call is TRBV2, the J call TRBJ1-1, with D maybe TRBD1 (5 bases). The CDR3 has 14 residues. Per the germline V gene, CDR1 is SNHLY and CDR2 is FYNNEI. The V end lost 6 bases, the J end lost 4 bases, and 15 bases lay between the germline ends. The CDR3 protein is CASRRRGEGTEAFF. The CDR3 coding sequence is TGTGCCAGCAGGAGGAGGGGCGAGGGCACTGAAGCTTTCTTT. The full variable domain, its missing parts supplied by reference TRBV2 and TRBJ1-1, is EPEVTQTPSHQVTQMGQEVILRCVPISNHLYFYWYRQILGQKVEFLVSFYNNEISEKSEIFDDQFSVERPDGSNFTLKIRSTKLEDSAMYFCASRRRGEGTEAFFGQGTRLTVV.

This clone was counted only a few times. The chain uses TRBV30 and TRBJ2-4, with TRBD2 identical over 11 bases. From germline, CDR1 is GTSNPN and CDR2 SVGIG (reference sequence). The CDR3 covers 18 residues. V was clipped by 2 bases and J by 4 bases; unmatched bases: 13. As DNA, the CDR3 is TGTGCCTGGAGTATTAAAATCGGACTAGCGGGTGCTAAAAACATTCAGTACTTC. This translates into CAWSIKIGLAGAKNIQYF.

V usage is TRBV7-2 and J usage is TRBJ1-1; no clear D. This CDR3 has 14 amino acids. The germline V gene has CDR1 SGHTA and CDR2 FQGNSA. V lost 3 bases to trimming and J lost 4 bases, with 12 bases between them. Here the CDR3 DNA reads TGTGCCAGCAGCTTTGGGTGGGATAGCACTGAAGCTTTCTTT. It encodes CASSFGWDSTEAFF.

V and J are TRBV4-1 and TRBJ2-7, with 8 nucleotides matching TRBD2. The CDR3 loop spans 17 amino acids. Germline V gives CDR1 MGHRA, CDR2 YSYEKL. V lost 0 bases, J lost 1 base, and 8 bases stayed unmatched. In DNA, the CDR3 is TGCGCCAGCAGCCAAGATTTGGCTAGCGGGTATTCCTACGAGCAGTACTTC. It translates to CASSQDLASGYSYEQYF.

This clone appeared a single time. V and J are TRBV27 and TRBJ1-2; no reliable D call. This CDR3 has 17 amino acids. Germline V gives CDR1 MNHEY, CDR2 SMNVEV (reference sequence). V lost 2 bases, J lost 2 bases, and 18 bases lay in between. CDR3 protein: CASSLVGWGSRNYGYTF. As DNA, the CDR3 is TGTGCCAGCAGTTTAGTGGGGTGGGGTTCCCGAAACTATGGCTACACCTTC.

The gene calls are TRBV9 and TRBJ2-5; D is possibly TRBD1 or TRBD2 (6 bases each). With 1 base removed from V and 4 bases from J, the gap between germline ends came to 20 bases. Germline V CDR1 and CDR2: SGDLS, YYNGEE. This CDR3 has 17 residues. The CDR3 DNA reads as TGTGCCAGCAGCGTAACCTTACCCGGGGGCCGGGGAGAGACCCAGTACTTC. Its translation is CASSVTLPGGRGETQYF. The complete variable domain, with remaining parts taken from reference TRBV9 and TRBJ2-5, reads DSGVTQTPKHLITATGQRVTLRCSPRSGDLSVYWYQQSLDQGLQFLIQYYNGEERAKGNILERFSAQQFPDLHSELNLSSLELGDSALYFCASSVTLPGGRGETQYFGPGTRLLVL.